A selection of T cell receptor beta chains follows, all from one sample in a study of blood T cells in healthy people across ages. TCRdb passed the 5' RACE reads through MiXCR, listing each CDR3 protein once. The table lists 1.5 million to 2 million distinct CDR3 sequences, around half of them singletons. Sequencing was performed on blood. The receptors here all came from a woman in her 40s in good health. CDR3s include the opening cysteine and the closing phenylalanine or tryptophan. The order of the fields is clone size, D gene, V gene, J gene, CDR3 protein, CDR3 DNA. D genes are given only for firm matches. Size tells how often a clone was seen (once, few, many) or the class of an expanded clone, and some rows leave it out.

size: NA; D: NA; V: TRBV21-1; J: TRBJ2-1; CDR3: CASSKAGTGPPRHNEQFF; DNA: TGTGCCAGCAGCAAAGCAGGGACAGGGCCTCCCAGACACAATGAGCAGTTCTTC
size: NA; D: TRBD2; V: TRBV6-5; J: TRBJ2-3; CDR3: CASSYSGLAGGPSTDTQYF; DNA: TGTGCCAGCAGTTACTCGGGACTAGCGGGGGGACCTAGCACAGATACGCAGTATTTT
size: NA; D: NA; V: TRBV7-9; J: TRBJ1-1; CDR3: CASRGPTGPNTEAFF; DNA: TGTGCCAGCAGGGGCCCTACGGGGCCGAACACTGAAGCTTTCTTT
size: NA; D: NA; V: TRBV6-5; J: TRBJ2-3; CDR3: CASSEEGDTQYF; DNA: TGTGCCAGCAGTGAAGAGGGAGATACGCAGTATTTT
size: once; D: NA; V: TRBV12-3/TRBV12-4; J: TRBJ2-1; CDR3: CASSFSRGGIRSSYDEQFF; DNA: TGTGCCAGCAGTTTTAGTAGAGGGGGAATAAGGAGCTCCTACGATGAGCAGTTCTTC
size: NA; D: NA; V: TRBV20-1; J: TRBJ2-1; CDR3: CSATSTQFF; DNA: TGCAGTGCTACTAGTACCCAGTTCTTC
size: NA; D: NA; V: TRBV13; J: TRBJ2-5; CDR3: CASRLGQGGRQETQYF; DNA: TGTGCCAGCAGGTTAGGGCAGGGAGGAAGGCAAGAGACCCAGTACTTC
size: few; D: TRBD2; V: TRBV7-2; J: TRBJ2-1; CDR3: CASSFQGGGQYNEQFF; DNA: TGTGCCAGCAGCTTCCAAGGCGGGGGGCAGTACAATGAGCAGTTCTTC
size: NA; D: NA; V: TRBV14; J: TRBJ1-1; CDR3: CASSQLQNTEAFF; DNA: TGTGCCAGCAGCCAATTGCAGAACACTGAAGCTTTCTTT
size: NA; D: TRBD1; V: TRBV11-1; J: TRBJ2-1; CDR3: CASSLDRGQGNEQFF; DNA: TGTGCCAGCAGCCTTGACAGGGGGCAGGGCAATGAGCAGTTCTTC
size: NA; D: TRBD1; V: TRBV6-2/TRBV6-3; J: TRBJ1-6; CDR3: CASDDRANSPLHF; DNA: TGTGCCAGCGACGACAGGGCTAACTCACCCCTCCACTTT
size: NA; D: TRBD2; V: TRBV4-2; J: TRBJ2-1; CDR3: CASSQDKLRERGNERFF; DNA: TGTGCCAGCAGCCAAGATAAACTGCGGGAGCGGGGCAATGAGCGGTTCTTC
size: NA; D: NA; V: TRBV13; J: TRBJ2-7; CDR3: CASSQSWQSHEQYF; DNA: TGTGCCAGCAGCCAGTCTTGGCAGTCCCACGAGCAGTACTTC
size: NA; D: TRBD1; V: TRBV2; J: TRBJ2-7; CDR3: CARSWDRDVPEQYF; DNA: TGTGCCAGATCCTGGGACAGGGATGTACCCGAGCAGTACTTC
size: many; D: NA; V: TRBV28; J: TRBJ1-2; CDR3: CASSLTNYGYTF; DNA: TGTGCCAGCAGCTTAACTAACTATGGCTACACCTTC
size: few; D: TRBD1; V: TRBV4-3; J: TRBJ2-3; CDR3: CASSRIGTVTDTQYF; DNA: TGCGCCAGCAGCCGCATAGGGACAGTCACAGATACGCAGTATTTT
size: NA; D: NA; V: TRBV28; J: TRBJ1-2; CDR3: CASSSPSQSFNYGYTF; DNA: TGTGCCAGCAGTTCACCCTCGCAGTCTTTTAACTATGGCTACACCTTC
size: NA; D: TRBD1; V: TRBV19; J: TRBJ2-1; CDR3: CASRRVTTGQVDNEQFF; DNA: TGTGCCAGTAGAAGGGTCACGACGGGACAGGTCGACAATGAGCAGTTCTTC
size: NA; D: NA; V: TRBV6-2/TRBV6-3; J: TRBJ2-5; CDR3: CASDYGIQETQYF; DNA: TGTGCCAGCGACTACGGGATCCAAGAGACCCAGTACTTC
size: NA; D: NA; V: TRBV29-1; J: TRBJ1-1; CDR3: CSVQGPNLAFF; DNA: TGCAGCGTTCAGGGTCCCAATTTAGCTTTCTTT
size: NA; D: NA; V: TRBV29-1; J: TRBJ2-5; CDR3: CSVSPQGRSETQYF; DNA: TGCAGCGTTTCTCCACAGGGAAGATCAGAGACCCAGTACTTC
size: NA; D: NA; V: TRBV4-3; J: TRBJ1-2; CDR3: CASSQGSRGAQGYTF; DNA: TGCGCCAGCAGCCAAGGGTCACGGGGGGCGCAGGGCTACACCTTC
size: few; D: NA; V: TRBV4-1; J: TRBJ2-3; CDR3: CASSQDGIEKDTQYF; DNA: TGCGCCAGCAGCCAAGACGGGATAGAGAAAGATACGCAGTATTTT
size: few; D: TRBD1; V: TRBV5-1; J: TRBJ1-6; CDR3: CASSSQGAQSGSPLHF; DNA: TGCGCCAGCAGCAGTCAGGGGGCTCAATCCGGTTCACCCCTCCACTTT
size: few; D: NA; V: TRBV5-1; J: TRBJ2-1; CDR3: CASSSTWVSSYNEQFF; DNA: TGCGCCAGCAGCTCCACCTGGGTGAGCTCCTACAATGAGCAGTTCTTC
size: once; D: NA; V: TRBV20-1; J: TRBJ1-1; CDR3: CSASDGANTEAFF; DNA: TGCAGTGCTAGTGACGGAGCTAACACTGAAGCTTTCTTT
size: NA; D: NA; V: TRBV12-3/TRBV12-4; J: TRBJ2-1; CDR3: CASGRRPYNEQFF; DNA: TGTGCCAGCGGACGCCGACCTTACAATGAGCAGTTCTTC
size: few; D: NA; V: TRBV4-2; J: TRBJ2-7; CDR3: CASSAGGDSYEQYF; DNA: TGTGCCAGCAGCGCTGGAGGGGACTCCTACGAGCAGTACTTC
size: NA; D: NA; V: TRBV6-2/TRBV6-3; J: TRBJ1-5; CDR3: CASKPGGPNQPQHF; DNA: TGTGCCAGCAAGCCTGGGGGGCCCAATCAGCCCCAGCATTTT
size: NA; D: NA; V: TRBV27; J: TRBJ1-4; CDR3: CASSPLTSGDEKLFF; DNA: TGTGCCAGCAGCCCTTTGACCTCGGGGGATGAAAAACTGTTTTTT
size: NA; D: TRBD1; V: TRBV6-1; J: TRBJ2-7; CDR3: CASGRTGPSYEQYF; DNA: TGTGCCAGCGGGAGGACAGGGCCGAGCTACGAGCAGTACTTC
size: few; D: TRBD1; V: TRBV12-3/TRBV12-4; J: TRBJ1-2; CDR3: CASSSAGTGRYGYTF; DNA: TGTGCCAGCAGTTCCGCCGGGACAGGGCGCTATGGCTACACCTTC
size: few; D: NA; V: TRBV7-2; J: TRBJ2-7; CDR3: CASSLGEGGWTYEQYF; DNA: TGTGCCAGCAGCTTAGGCGAAGGGGGATGGACCTACGAGCAGTACTTC
size: few; D: NA; V: TRBV20-1; J: TRBJ2-6; CDR3: CSARQPPGGPSGANVLTF; DNA: TGCAGTGCTAGACAGCCGCCGGGGGGCCCCTCTGGGGCCAACGTCCTGACTTTC